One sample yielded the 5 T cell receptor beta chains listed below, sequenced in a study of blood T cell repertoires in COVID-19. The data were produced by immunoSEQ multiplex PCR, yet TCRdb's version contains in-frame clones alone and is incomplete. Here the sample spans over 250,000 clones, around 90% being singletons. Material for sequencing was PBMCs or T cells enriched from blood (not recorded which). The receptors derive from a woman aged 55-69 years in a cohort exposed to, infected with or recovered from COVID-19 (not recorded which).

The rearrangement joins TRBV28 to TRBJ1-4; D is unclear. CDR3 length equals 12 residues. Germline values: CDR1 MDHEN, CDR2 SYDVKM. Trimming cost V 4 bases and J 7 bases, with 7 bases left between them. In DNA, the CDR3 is TGTGCCAGCAGTTCCCCCATTGAAAAACTGTTTTTT. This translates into CASSSPIEKLFF.

The CDR3 region is CASSFLYGNQETQYF. CDR3 nucleotides: TGTGCCAGCAGCTTCTTATACGGTAACCAAGAGACCCAGTACTTC. The chain joins TRBV7-8 to TRBJ2-5; D remains unclear. From germline, CDR1 is SGHVS and CDR2 FQNEAQ. CDR3 length: 15 residues. V dropped 3 bases and J dropped 0 bases, with 11 bases sitting between them.

The CDR3 reads CASTLAGGGDTQYF. The CDR3 nucleotides are TGTGCCAGCACCCTAGCGGGAGGGGGAGATACGCAGTATTTT. The chain has TRBV25-1 and TRBJ2-3; 12 bases are shared with TRBD2. The ends lost 7 bases at V and 5 bases at J; junction bases unmatched: 4. Per germline, CDR1 MGHDK and CDR2 SYGVNS. The CDR3 contains 14 residues.

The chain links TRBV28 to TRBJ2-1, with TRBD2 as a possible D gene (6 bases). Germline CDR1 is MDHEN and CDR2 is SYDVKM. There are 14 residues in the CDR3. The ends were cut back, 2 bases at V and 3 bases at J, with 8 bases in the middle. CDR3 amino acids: CASSLGGNYNEQFF. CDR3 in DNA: TGTGCCAGCAGTTTAGGAGGGAACTACAATGAGCAGTTCTTC.

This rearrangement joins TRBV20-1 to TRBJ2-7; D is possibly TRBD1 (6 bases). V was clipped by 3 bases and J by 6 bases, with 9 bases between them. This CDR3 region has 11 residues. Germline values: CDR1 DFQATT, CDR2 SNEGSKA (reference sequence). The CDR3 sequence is CSARSGVEQYF. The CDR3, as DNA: TGCAGTGCTAGGTCAGGGGTCGAGCAGTACTTC.